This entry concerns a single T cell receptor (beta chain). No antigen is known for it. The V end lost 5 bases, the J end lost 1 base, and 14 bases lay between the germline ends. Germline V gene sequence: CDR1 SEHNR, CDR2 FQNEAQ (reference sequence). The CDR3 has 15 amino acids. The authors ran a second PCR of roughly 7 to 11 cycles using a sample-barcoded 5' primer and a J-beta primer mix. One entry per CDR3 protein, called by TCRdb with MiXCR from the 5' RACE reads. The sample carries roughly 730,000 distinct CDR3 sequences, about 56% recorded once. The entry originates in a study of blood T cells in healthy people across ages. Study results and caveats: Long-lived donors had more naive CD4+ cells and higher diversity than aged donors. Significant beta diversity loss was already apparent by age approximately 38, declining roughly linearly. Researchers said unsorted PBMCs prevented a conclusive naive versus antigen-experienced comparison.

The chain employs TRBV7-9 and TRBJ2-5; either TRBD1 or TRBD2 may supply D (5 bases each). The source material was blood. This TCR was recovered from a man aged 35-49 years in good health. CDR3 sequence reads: CASSRTWDGQETQYF. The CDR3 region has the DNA TGTGCCAGCAGCCGAACATGGGACGGCCAAGAGACCCAGTACTTC.